Listed here is a single T cell receptor (beta chain). Its antigen is still unknown. This sample was taken from a study of response to subunit inactivated influenza vaccine. Each CDR3 protein is one row after TCRdb ran MiXCR on the RT-PCR reads. The data hold fewer than 600,000 distinct CDR3 sequences, with 6% to 9% observed a single time. The CDR3 extends over 17 amino acids. Germline-derived CDR1 and CDR2 are SGHTA and FQGNSA. V shed 4 bases, J shed 5 bases, and the junction held 13 bases outside the gene matches. Study-level results: Each seasonal influenza vaccination recruits few new T cells, the authors suggested.

The rearrangement links TRBV7-2 to TRBJ1-4, with 7 bases aligning to TRBD1. The receptor was derived from a man aged 50 to 69 who received an inactivated influenza vaccine. The sample consisted of PBMCs from blood, taken 23 months after vaccination. CDR3 amino acids: CASSSIRTGPTNEKLFF. CDR3 nucleotides: TGTGCCAGCAGCTCCATTAGGACAGGCCCTACAAATGAAAAACTGTTTTTT. The whole variable domain, remainder taken from reference TRBV7-2 and TRBJ1-4, is GAGVSQSPSNKVTEKGKDVELRCDPISGHTALYWYRQSLGQGLEFLIYFQGNSAPDKSGLPSDRFSAERTGGSVSTLTIQRTQQEDSAVYLCASSSIRTGPTNEKLFFGSGTQLSVL.